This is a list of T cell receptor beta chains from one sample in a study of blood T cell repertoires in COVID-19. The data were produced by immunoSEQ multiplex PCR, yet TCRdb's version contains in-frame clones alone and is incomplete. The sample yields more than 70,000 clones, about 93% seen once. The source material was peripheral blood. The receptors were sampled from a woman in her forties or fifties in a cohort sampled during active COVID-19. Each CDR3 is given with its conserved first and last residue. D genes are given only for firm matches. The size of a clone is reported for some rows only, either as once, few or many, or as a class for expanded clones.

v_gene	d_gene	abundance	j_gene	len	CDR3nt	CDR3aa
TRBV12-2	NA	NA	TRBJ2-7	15	TGTGCAAGTCGCCCGACTAGCGGGAGGCCCTACGAGCAGTACTTC	CASRPTSGRPYEQYF
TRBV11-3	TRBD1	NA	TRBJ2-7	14	TGTGCCAGCAGCTCCGGGACAGGGGACTACGAGCAGTACTTC	CASSSGTGDYEQYF
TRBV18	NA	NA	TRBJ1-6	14	TGTGCCAGCTCACCACGGGCCCTTAATTCACCCCTCCACTTT	CASSPRALNSPLHF
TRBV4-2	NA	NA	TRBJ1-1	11	TGTGCCAGCAGCCAAGCCCTCGAAGCTTTCTTT	CASSQALEAFF
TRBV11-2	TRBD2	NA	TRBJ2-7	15	TGTGCCAGCAGCTCCCAGCGGGAGGGCCTAAACGAGCAGTACTTC	CASSSQREGLNEQYF
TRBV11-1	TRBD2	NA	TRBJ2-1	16	TGTGCCAGCAGCACACCGGGGACTAGCGGGAGTAATGAGCAGTTCTTC	CASSTPGTSGSNEQFF
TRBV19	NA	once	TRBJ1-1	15	TGTGCCAGTAGCCCCGGGGGGCGCGTAGGGACTGAAGCTTTCTTT	CASSPGGRVGTEAFF
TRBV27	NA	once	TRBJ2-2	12	TGTGCCAGCAGTTTCCTCGCCGGGGAGCTGTTTTTT	CASSFLAGELFF
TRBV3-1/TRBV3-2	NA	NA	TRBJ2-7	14	TGTGCCAGCAGCCCCGGGGGTAGTGGCTACGAGCAGTACTTC	CASSPGGSGYEQYF
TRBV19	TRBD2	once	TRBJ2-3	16	TGTGCCAGTAGTCTTTGGACTAGCGGGGACACAGATACGCAGTATTTT	CASSLWTSGDTDTQYF